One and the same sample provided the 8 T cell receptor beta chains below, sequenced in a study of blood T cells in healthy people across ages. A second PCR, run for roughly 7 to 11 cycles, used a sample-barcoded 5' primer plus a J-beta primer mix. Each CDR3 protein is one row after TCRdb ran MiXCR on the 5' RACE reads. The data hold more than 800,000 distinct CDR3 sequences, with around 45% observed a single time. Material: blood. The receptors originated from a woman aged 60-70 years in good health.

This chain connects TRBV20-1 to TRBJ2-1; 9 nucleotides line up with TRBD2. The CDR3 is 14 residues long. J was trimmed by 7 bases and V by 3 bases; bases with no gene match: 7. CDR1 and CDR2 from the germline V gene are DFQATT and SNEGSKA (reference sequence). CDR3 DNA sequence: TGCAGTGCTAGGCGATTAGCGGGAGCAAATGAGCAGTTCTTC. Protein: CSARRLAGANEQFF.

This CDR3 is CASSQDPSRGVRYTQYF. CDR3 coding DNA: TGTGCCAGCAGCCAAGATCCATCTCGTGGGGTAAGATATACGCAGTATTTT. This sequence joins TRBV3-1 and TRBJ2-3; unclear D gene. Germline V lookup: CDR1 LGHDT, CDR2 YNNKEL (reference sequence). This CDR3 is built from 17 residues. Trimming stripped 0 bases from V and 7 bases from J, with 20 bases between.

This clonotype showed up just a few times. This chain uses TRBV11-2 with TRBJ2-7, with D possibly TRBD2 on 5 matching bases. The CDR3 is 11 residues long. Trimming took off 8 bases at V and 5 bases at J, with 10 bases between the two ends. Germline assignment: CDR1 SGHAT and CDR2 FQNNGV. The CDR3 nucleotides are TGTGCCAGCGCCACAGCGGACGAGCAGTACTTC. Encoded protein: CASATADEQYF.

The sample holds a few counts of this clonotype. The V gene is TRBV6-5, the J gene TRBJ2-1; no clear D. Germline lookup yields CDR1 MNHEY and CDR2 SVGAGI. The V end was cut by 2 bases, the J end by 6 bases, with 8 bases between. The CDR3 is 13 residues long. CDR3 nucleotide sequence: TGTGCCAGCAGTTACCCTGGATCCAATGAGCAGTTCTTC. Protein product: CASSYPGSNEQFF.

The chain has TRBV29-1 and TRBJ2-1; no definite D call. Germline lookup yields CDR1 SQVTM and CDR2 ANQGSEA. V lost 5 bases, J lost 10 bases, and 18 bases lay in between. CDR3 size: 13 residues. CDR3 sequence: CSVPSIGQDEQFF. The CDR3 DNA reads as TGCAGCGTTCCATCGATAGGGCAGGACGAGCAGTTCTTC.

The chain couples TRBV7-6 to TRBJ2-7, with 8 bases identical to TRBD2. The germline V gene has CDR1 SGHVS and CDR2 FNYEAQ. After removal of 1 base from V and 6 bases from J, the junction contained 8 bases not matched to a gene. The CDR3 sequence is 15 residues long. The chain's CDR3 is CASSLGPSGRCEQYF. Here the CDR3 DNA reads TGTGCCAGCAGCTTAGGTCCTAGCGGGCGTTGCGAGCAGTACTTC.

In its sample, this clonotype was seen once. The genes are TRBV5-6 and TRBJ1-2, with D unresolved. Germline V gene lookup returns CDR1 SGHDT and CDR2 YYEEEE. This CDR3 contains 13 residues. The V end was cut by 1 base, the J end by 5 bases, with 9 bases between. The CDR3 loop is CASSLIRLYGYTF. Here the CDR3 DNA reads TGTGCCAGCAGCTTGATACGGCTATATGGCTACACCTTC. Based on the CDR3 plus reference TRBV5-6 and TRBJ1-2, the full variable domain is DAGVTQSPTHLIKTRGQQVTLRCSPKSGHDTVSWYQQALGQGPQFIFQYYEEEERQRGNFPDRFSGHQFPNYSSELNVNALLLGDSALYLCASSLIRLYGYTFGSGTRLTVV.

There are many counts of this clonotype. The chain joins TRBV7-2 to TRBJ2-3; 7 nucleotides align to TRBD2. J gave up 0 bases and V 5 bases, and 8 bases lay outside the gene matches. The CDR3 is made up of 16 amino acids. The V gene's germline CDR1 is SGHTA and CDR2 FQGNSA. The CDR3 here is CASSHGAGASTDTQYF. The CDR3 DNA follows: TGTGCCAGCAGCCACGGGGCGGGAGCGAGCACAGATACGCAGTATTTT.